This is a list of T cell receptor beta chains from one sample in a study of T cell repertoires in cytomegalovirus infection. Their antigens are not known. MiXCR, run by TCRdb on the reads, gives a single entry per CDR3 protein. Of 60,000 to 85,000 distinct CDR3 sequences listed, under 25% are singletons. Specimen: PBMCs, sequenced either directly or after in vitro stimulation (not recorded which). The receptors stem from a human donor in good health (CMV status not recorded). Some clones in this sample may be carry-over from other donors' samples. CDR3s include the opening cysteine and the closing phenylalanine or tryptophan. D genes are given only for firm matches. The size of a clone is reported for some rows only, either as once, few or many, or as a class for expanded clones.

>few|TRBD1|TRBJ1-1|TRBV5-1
TGCGCCAGCAGCTCCACCGGGACAGGTGACACTGAAGCTTTCTTT
CASSSTGTGDTEAFF
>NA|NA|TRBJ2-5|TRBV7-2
TGTGCCAGCACCGGGGGGCCGTGGGAGACCCAGTACTTC
CASTGGPWETQYF
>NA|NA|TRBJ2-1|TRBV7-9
TGTGCCAGCAGCTTAGGAAGCGGGCAGTTCTTC
CASSLGSGQFF
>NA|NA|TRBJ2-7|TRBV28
TGTGCCAGCACCCCTACACCCCAATTAATATCCCCCTACGAGCAGTACTTC
CASTPTPQLISPYEQYF
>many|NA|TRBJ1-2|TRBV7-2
TGTGCCAGCAGCTTTACGGATAAAAGGGACGGCTACACCTTC
CASSFTDKRDGYTF
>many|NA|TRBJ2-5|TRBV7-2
TGTGCCAGCAGCCTAACGCAGGGTCGGGAGACCCAGTACTTC
CASSLTQGRETQYF
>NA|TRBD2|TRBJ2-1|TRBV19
TGTGCCAGTAGTATAGATCCGGGACTAGCGATCTCCTACAATGAGCAGTTCTTC
CASSIDPGLAISYNEQFF
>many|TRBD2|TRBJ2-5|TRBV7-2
TGTGCCAGCAGCGAGACTAGCGGGATGGAGACCCAGTACTTC
CASSETSGMETQYF
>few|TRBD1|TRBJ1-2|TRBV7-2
TGTGCCAGCAGCTTGGAGGGGGACAGCTATGGCTACACCTTC
CASSLEGDSYGYTF
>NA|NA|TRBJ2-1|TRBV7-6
TGTGCCAGCAGCCCGTGGGAGAATGAGCAGTTCTTC
CASSPWENEQFF
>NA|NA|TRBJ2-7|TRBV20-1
TGCAGTCCAACCAGGGGGGAAACCTACGAGCAGTACTTC
CSPTRGETYEQYF
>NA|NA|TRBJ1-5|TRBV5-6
TGTGCCAGCAGCCGTGGGGGGGTGGGGGGGAGCAATCAGCCCCAGCATTTT
CASSRGGVGGSNQPQHF
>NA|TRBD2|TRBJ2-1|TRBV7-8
TGTGCCAGCAGCTTAATCCAGCGGGGGAACAATGAGCAGTTCTTC
CASSLIQRGNNEQFF
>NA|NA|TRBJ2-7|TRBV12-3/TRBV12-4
TGTGCCAGCAGTTTTCTCGGATCCTACGAGCAGTACTTC
CASSFLGSYEQYF
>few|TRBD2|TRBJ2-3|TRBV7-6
TGTGCCAGCAGCTTGCTAGCGGGAGATTCGGCAGATACGCAGTATTTT
CASSLLAGDSADTQYF
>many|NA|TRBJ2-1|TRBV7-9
TGTGCCAGCAGCTTAGATCCTATTAACACTCCTGAGCAGTTCTTC
CASSLDPINTPEQFF
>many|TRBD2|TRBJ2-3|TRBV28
TGTGCCAGCATGCTAGCGGCTAGCACAGATACGCAGTATTTT
CASMLAASTDTQYF
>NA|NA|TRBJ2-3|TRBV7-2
TGTGCCAGCAGCTTAGAGGTTGAGGCTAGCTGGAAACCAGATACGCAGTATTTT
CASSLEVEASWKPDTQYF
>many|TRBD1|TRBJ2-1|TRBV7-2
TGTGCCAGCAGCAAAGCCGGGACAGGATACAATGAGCAGTTCTTC
CASSKAGTGYNEQFF
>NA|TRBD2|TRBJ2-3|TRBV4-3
TGCGCCAGCAGCCAAGGTGGCCTAGCGGGCGTCACAGATACGCAGTATTTT
CASSQGGLAGVTDTQYF
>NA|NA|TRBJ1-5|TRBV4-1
TGTGCCAGCAGCCAAGACCAGGGGAGCAATCAGCCCCAGCATTTT
CASSQDQGSNQPQHF
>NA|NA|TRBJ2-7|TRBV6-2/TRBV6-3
TGTGCCAGCAGTTACGGCAGGTACGAGCAGTACTTC
CASSYGRYEQYF
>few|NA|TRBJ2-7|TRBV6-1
TGTGCCAGCATAGTAGGCACGCCCTACGAGCAGTACTTC
CASIVGTPYEQYF
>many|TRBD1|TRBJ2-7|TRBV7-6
TGTGCCAGCAGCTCCCAGGGACAGGGTGGCTACGAGCAGTACTTC
CASSSQGQGGYEQYF
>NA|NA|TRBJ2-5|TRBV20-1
TGCAGTGCTAGAGATTCGGAGACAGAAGAGACCCAGTACTTC
CSARDSETEETQYF
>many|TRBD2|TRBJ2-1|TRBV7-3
TGTGCCAGCAGCCCCCCGGGACTAGCGGGAGGGATGAATGAGCAGTTCTTC
CASSPPGLAGGMNEQFF
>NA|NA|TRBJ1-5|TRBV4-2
TGTGCCAGCAGCCAAGGAGGGGATCAGCCCCAGCATTTT
CASSQGGDQPQHF
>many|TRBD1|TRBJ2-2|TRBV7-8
TGTGCCAGCAGCTTAGGACTGTTGGGGACAGGGCAAACCGGGGAGCTGTTTTTT
CASSLGLLGTGQTGELFF
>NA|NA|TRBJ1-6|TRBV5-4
TGTGCCAGCAGCTCGTCAACCAGTAGGGGTAATTCACCCCTCCACTTT
CASSSSTSRGNSPLHF